This T cell receptor beta chain appears in the sequencing data of a study of molecular identifiers for immune sequencing clone quantification. Findings of the study overall: Over 97% of CMV-specific effector molecules, but under 1% of naive ones, were in clones above 20 copies.

Making the bulk TCR libraries relied on previously described methods and listed TCR primers. TCRdb analysed the PCR reads with MiXCR anew, one entry per CDR3 protein. The table records hundreds of thousands of distinct CDR3 sequences, roughly 23% of them present only once. Sorting recovered naive CD8 T cells on a CD8+CD4-CCR7+CD45RA+ profile. Points on this clonotype: Its target is not known.

V was cut by 1 base and J by 5 bases, with 6 bases left in between. This CDR3 has 12 amino acids. Germline CDR1 DFQATT, CDR2 SNEGSKA (reference sequence). The chain recombines TRBV20-1 with TRBJ2-1; no definite D call. The sequencing sample was made of naive CD8+ T cells from blood, with Jurkat cell RNA spiked in. Sample subset: FACS-sorted CD8+CD4-CCR7+CD45RA+ naive T cells. This TCR derives from a human donor in good health. Some libraries in this study had Jurkat cell RNA spiked in. The CDR3 loop reads CSARVPNNEQFF. The CDR3 DNA is TGCAGTGCTAGAGTGCCGAACAATGAGCAGTTCTTC.